The T cell receptor (beta chain) described here comes from a study of regulatory T cells in long-lasting Graves disease. Study background: Patients with new Graves' disease had used antithyroid drugs below 3 months.

Time point of the sample: newly diagnosed GD, antithyroid drugs for less than 3 months. PBMCs were the source of the RNA used for TCR sequencing. There are many counts of this clonotype. CDR3 size: 12 residues. The germline V gene encodes CDR1 GTSNPN and CDR2 SVGIG (reference sequence). The V end lost 8 bases, the J end lost 4 bases, and 13 bases lay between the germline ends. Both iRepertoire HTBI primers and Arm-PCR of CDR3 regions were used to build the TCR beta libraries. In the authors' methods: Identification of gene segments yielded around 64 TRBV and roughly 15 TRBJ across samples. MiXCR was run by TCRdb on the multiplex PCR reads, yielding one entry per CDR3 protein. What appears here as the V and J calls and clone size reflects TCRdb's work, not the paper's. The sample lists approximately 350,000 distinct CDR3 sequences, roughly 17% occurring once. These data also formed part of another study, on T cells in Graves' hyperthyroidism and ophthalmopathy.

This sequence was found in a man aged 35 to 55 with Graves disease. V is TRBV30 and J is TRBJ2-3; D may be TRBD2 (6 bases). The sample in question was peripheral blood mononuclear cells (PBMCs), obtained at new diagnosis, from a patient treated with antithyroid drugs. The CDR3 here is CATGTGADTQYF. CDR3 DNA sequence: TGTGCCACCGGGACTGGCGCAGATACGCAGTATTTT.